The 25 T cell receptor beta chains reported below all come from one sample, sequenced in a study of OX40 agonist ivuxolimab in advanced cancers. Here immunoSEQ multiplex PCR was the method, and the copy in TCRdb shows in-frame clones only, minus some. The data hold 80,000 or so clones, with roughly nine tenths observed a single time. The sequencing here drew on CD4+ or CD8+ T cells sorted from blood, taken in a trial of the OX40 agonist ivuxolimab. These TCRs come from an adult with an advanced solid tumor such as melanoma, head and neck, liver or kidney cancer.

V is TRBV19 and J is TRBJ2-5, with TRBD2 matching over 9 bases. Germline loops: CDR1 LNHDA, CDR2 SQIVND (reference sequence). V was pared by 5 bases and J by 3 bases, with 13 bases of the junction left unmatched. This CDR3 spans 17 amino acids. The CDR3 DNA sequence: TGTGCCAGTAGTCAGGAAGCTAGCGGGGTCCTTAAAGAGACCCAGTACTTC. It specifies CASSQEASGVLKETQYF.

The chain is built from TRBV15 and TRBJ2-3; D remains unclear. V gave up 1 base and J gave up 6 bases, with 17 bases separating them. Germline V gene data show CDR1 as LNHNV and CDR2 as YYDKDF (reference sequence). This CDR3 contains 16 residues. DNA for the CDR3: TGTGCCACCAGCAGAGCACGTGGGATTGTATCCGATACGCAGTATTTT. It translates to CATSRARGIVSDTQYF.

In its sample, this clone was seen a few times. The chain has TRBV19 and TRBJ1-6; TRBD1 aligns across 9 bases. The CDR3 consists of 15 residues. From germline, CDR1 is LNHDA and CDR2 SQIVND (reference sequence). The trim removed 5 bases at V and 9 bases at J, leaving 8 bases unmatched. CDR3 residues: CASSWAQDRGSPLHF. CDR3 in DNA: TGTGCCAGTAGTTGGGCCCAGGACAGGGGTTCACCCCTCCACTTT. The full variable domain, rest sourced from reference TRBV19 and TRBJ1-6, is DGGITQSPKYLFRKEGQNVTLSCEQNLNHDAMYWYRQDPGQGLRLIYYSQIVNDFQKGDIAEGYSVSREKKESFPLTVTSAQKNPTAFYLCASSWAQDRGSPLHFGNGTRLTVT.

The chain uses TRBV5-4 and TRBJ2-7; 7 bases are a match to TRBD1. From germline, CDR1 is SGHNT and CDR2 YYREEE (reference sequence). This CDR3 comprises 14 residues. The ends lost 4 bases at V and 1 base at J; junction bases unmatched: 5. In DNA, the CDR3 is TGTGCCAGCAGCCGTCAGACAGGGTCCTACGAGCAGTACTTC. It translates to CASSRQTGSYEQYF.

The genes are TRBV27 and TRBJ2-7; a weak D match, TRBD1 (6 bases). The V end lost 2 bases, the J end lost 3 bases, and 14 bases lay between the germline ends. Per germline, CDR1 MNHEY and CDR2 SMNVEV (reference sequence). CDR3 length: 15 amino acids. CDR3 DNA: TGTGCCAGCAGTTTACAGGGGTTGGGGCTCTACGAGCAGTACTTC. Amino acid sequence: CASSLQGLGLYEQYF.

The CDR3 here is CASSPEGWNEQFF. CDR3 DNA: TGTGCCAGCAGCCCGGAGGGTTGGAATGAGCAGTTCTTC. The chain combines TRBV27 with TRBJ2-1, with D maybe TRBD2 (6 bases). Per germline, CDR1 MNHEY and CDR2 SMNVEV (reference sequence). V gave up 6 bases and J gave up 7 bases, with 13 bases separating them. The CDR3 covers 13 residues.

This clone was seen a handful of times. This chain links TRBV4-1 with TRBJ2-1; 14 bases fit TRBD2. V lost 1 base to trimming and J lost 4 bases; unmatched junction nucleotides: 12. Per the germline V gene, CDR1 is MGHRA and CDR2 is YSYEKL. There are 20 residues in the CDR3. The CDR3 here is CASSQGRLAGGPRAYNEQFF. The CDR3 coding sequence is TGCGCCAGCAGCCAAGGGAGACTAGCGGGGGGGCCGCGAGCGTACAATGAGCAGTTCTTC.

CDR3 sequence: CASSQEQGPQPQHF. The CDR3 DNA is TGTGCCAGCAGCCAAGAACAGGGCCCTCAGCCCCAGCATTTT. The chain recombines TRBV4-2 with TRBJ1-5; possibly TRBD1 for D (6 bases). The V end lost 0 bases, the J end lost 6 bases, and 9 bases lay between the germline ends. Germline CDR1 reads LGHNA; CDR2 reads YNFKEQ. This CDR3 comprises 14 residues.

The genes are TRBV19 and TRBJ1-2; no clear D gene. Germline V CDR1 and CDR2: LNHDA, SQIVND (reference sequence). The CDR3 extends over 12 amino acids. Trimming took off 5 bases at V and 8 bases at J, with 12 bases between the two ends. The CDR3 here is CASSWAEGGYTF. The DNA of the CDR3 is TGTGCCAGTAGTTGGGCGGAGGGAGGCTACACCTTC. The full variable domain, its missing parts supplied by reference TRBV19 and TRBJ1-2, is DGGITQSPKYLFRKEGQNVTLSCEQNLNHDAMYWYRQDPGQGLRLIYYSQIVNDFQKGDIAEGYSVSREKKESFPLTVTSAQKNPTAFYLCASSWAEGGYTFGSGTRLTVV.

The rearrangement joins TRBV4-1 to TRBJ1-1; 7 positions agree with TRBD1. Germline V CDR1 and CDR2: MGHRA, YSYEKL. After removal of 0 bases from V and 0 bases from J, the junction contained 4 bases not matched to a gene. The CDR3 is made up of 16 amino acids. DNA for the CDR3: TGCGCCAGCAGCCAAGATTGGGGGACAGTGAACACTGAAGCTTTCTTT. Protein product: CASSQDWGTVNTEAFF.

V is TRBV5-7 and J is TRBJ2-3; TRBD1 or TRBD2 may be the D gene (6 bases each). TRBV5-7 carries the ORF label, with uncertain function. Trimming took off 1 base at V and 2 bases at J, with 17 bases between the two ends. The CDR3 covers 17 residues. This chain's CDR3 is CASSLFDWTGATDTQYF. The CDR3 DNA reads TGTGCCAGCAGCTTGTTTGATTGGACGGGGGCCACAGATACGCAGTATTTT.

V and J are TRBV6-1 and TRBJ1-5; 8 nucleotides match TRBD1. Per the germline V gene, CDR1 is MNHNS and CDR2 is SASEGT. V lost 0 bases to trimming and J lost 2 bases; unmatched junction nucleotides: 6. The CDR3 contains 17 residues. CDR3 in DNA: TGTGCCAGCAGTGAAGCGTTGGGACAGGCCGGCAATCAGCCCCAGCATTTT. Translated, it gives CASSEALGQAGNQPQHF.

This clone has only a few counts. The V and J genes are TRBV28 and TRBJ2-1; D might be TRBD1 (5 bases). With 7 bases removed from V and 3 bases from J, the gap between germline ends came to 13 bases. This CDR3 is built from 14 residues. CDR1 MDHEN and CDR2 SYDVKM come from the germline V gene. For the CDR3, the DNA is TGTGCCAGCACCACCGACAGCTTCTACAATGAGCAGTTCTTC. Its translation is CASTTDSFYNEQFF. Full variable domain (missing parts from reference TRBV28 and TRBJ2-1): DVKVTQSSRYLVKRTGEKVFLECVQDMDHENMFWYRQDPGLGLRLIYFSYDVKMKEKGDIPEGYSVSREKKERFSLILESASTNQTSMYLCASTTDSFYNEQFFGPGTRLTVL.

This sequence joins TRBV4-1 and TRBJ2-5, with TRBD2 matching over 16 bases. V lost 4 bases to trimming and J lost 4 bases; unmatched junction nucleotides: 6. Per the germline V gene, CDR1 is MGHRA and CDR2 is YSYEKL. The CDR3 extends over 17 amino acids. CDR3 DNA sequence: TGCGCCAGCAGCCTGGGACTAGCGGGAGGGCCCGGAGAGACCCAGTACTTC. Its protein product is CASSLGLAGGPGETQYF.

V and J are TRBV7-9 and TRBJ2-5, with 12 bases aligning to TRBD2. With the DNA end fitting TRBJ2-7 better, the J assignment may be wrong. Germline values: CDR1 SEHNR, CDR2 FQNEAQ (reference sequence). There are 15 residues in the CDR3. CDR3 nucleotides: TGTGCCAGCACCCTCGGACTAGCGGGGAATTACGAGCAGTACTTC. This encodes CASTLGLAGNYEQYF.

This clone was counted only a few times. In the same sample, other DNA sequences code for this CDR3. The chain couples TRBV2 to TRBJ1-2; D call uncertain. Germline V gives CDR1 SNHLY, CDR2 FYNNEI. Deletions cut 3 bases from V and 2 bases from J, with 7 bases between. The CDR3 is made up of 13 amino acids. As DNA, the CDR3 is TGTGCCAGCAGTGAGGGAGTAAACTATGGCTACACCTTC. It is translated as CASSEGVNYGYTF.

This chain connects TRBV6-1 to TRBJ2-3, with 9 bases lining up with TRBD1. V shed 5 bases and J 2 bases; nucleotides not matched to a gene: 5. The CDR3 extends over 15 amino acids. The germline V gene has CDR1 MNHNS and CDR2 SASEGT. The CDR3 bases are TGTGCCAGCAGTCCCGGGACAGGGCCCACAGATACGCAGTATTTT. Translated, it gives CASSPGTGPTDTQYF.

This clone was detected once. The chain has TRBV28 and TRBJ2-7, with 7 bases that match TRBD2. The CDR3 consists of 14 residues. The ends lost 6 bases at V and 2 bases at J; junction bases unmatched: 7. The germline V gene encodes CDR1 MDHEN and CDR2 SYDVKM. CDR3 in amino acids: CASSPTGTTYEQYF. The CDR3 DNA reads TGTGCCAGCAGCCCAACCGGGACTACCTACGAGCAGTACTTC.

This clone was picked up one time. This chain links TRBV9 with TRBJ2-5; TRBD2 aligns across 10 bases. The V gene's germline CDR1 is SGDLS and CDR2 YYNGEE. V dropped 2 bases and J dropped 4; count of bases not matched to a gene: 5. This CDR3 has 15 residues. The CDR3 loop reads CASSVSGRAGETQYF. DNA for the CDR3: TGTGCCAGCAGCGTCAGCGGGAGGGCTGGAGAGACCCAGTACTTC.

This chain links TRBV4-2 with TRBJ2-3; D is perhaps TRBD2 (6 bases). V lost 0 bases and J lost 3, with 13 bases in between. This CDR3 is 16 amino acids long. Per the germline V gene, CDR1 is LGHNA and CDR2 is YNFKEQ. CDR3 sequence reads: CASSQEEEGRTDTQYF. Here the CDR3 DNA reads TGTGCCAGCAGCCAAGAAGAGGAGGGAAGGACAGATACGCAGTATTTT.

V and J are TRBV9 and TRBJ2-1; 8 positions match TRBD2. The length of the CDR3 is 15 residues. CDR1 is SGDLS and CDR2 is YYNGEE in the germline V gene. J was trimmed by 9 bases and V by 0 bases; bases with no gene match: 8. CDR3 in DNA: TGTGCCAGCAGCGTAGTAGCTTTAGCGGGAACTGAGCAGTTCTTC. Translation gives CASSVVALAGTEQFF.

This chain connects TRBV27 to TRBJ2-3; possibly TRBD1 for D (6 bases). The CDR3 has 15 residues. V gave up 6 bases and J gave up 3 bases, with 16 bases separating them. Germline V gene sequence: CDR1 MNHEY, CDR2 SMNVEV (reference sequence). In DNA, the CDR3 is TGTGCCAGCAGCCAACAGGGCGGATTGACAGATACGCAGTATTTT. It specifies CASSQQGGLTDTQYF.

The chain carries TRBV5-4 and TRBJ1-2, with 8 positions matching TRBD1. Germline lookup yields CDR1 SGHNT and CDR2 YYREEE (reference sequence). The CDR3 is 14 residues long. V lost 4 bases and J lost 4; bases outside the gene matches: 6. Here the CDR3 reads CASSPPDRVYGYTF. The CDR3 DNA reads as TGTGCCAGCAGCCCTCCGGACAGGGTCTATGGCTACACCTTC.

This chain links TRBV6-5 with TRBJ1-6; D uncertain. Germline-derived CDR1 and CDR2 are MNHEY and SVGAGI. V was clipped by 6 bases and J by 7 bases, with 16 bases between them. The CDR3 is 15 amino acids. This CDR3 is CASRNGAGENSPLHF. CDR3 nucleotides: TGTGCCAGCAGAAATGGAGCCGGGGAAAATTCACCCCTCCACTTT.

The chain couples TRBV6-6 to TRBJ2-7; TRBD1 agrees at 10 bases. The trim removed 7 bases at V and 5 bases at J, leaving 8 bases unmatched. Germline V gene sequence: CDR1 MNHNY, CDR2 SVGAGI (reference sequence). The CDR3 totals 14 residues. CDR3 amino acids: CASTLRDRGHEQYF. In DNA form, the CDR3 reads TGTGCCAGCACTCTCCGGGACAGGGGCCACGAGCAGTACTTC.